This T cell receptor (beta chain) emerged from a study of cytomegalovirus exposure and HLA in healthy donors. Trimming left V 8 bases short and J 2 bases short, with 5 bases between. The germline gives CDR1 LNHDA, CDR2 SQIVND (reference sequence). The CDR3 is 11 residues long. Study results and limitations: What was likely a sequencing artifact was a cluster of highly shared sequence variants. Reports credit the classifier with highly specific, highly sensitive diagnosis of cytomegalovirus status.

Comment on this clone: The antigen remains undetermined.

The primer mix had 60 Vbeta and 13 Jbeta primers. TCRdb's table, derived via immunoSEQ multiplex PCR, lists solely in-frame clones and lacks some. The sample lists about 110,000 clones; around four fifths were seen once. The TCR sequence derives from a woman in her sixties in good health and CMV-seropositive. Sequenced input: PBMCs. V is TRBV19 and J is TRBJ2-3; D not resolved. As DNA, the CDR3 is TGTGCCAGTCGGTTCACAGATACGCAGTATTTT. Encoded protein: CASRFTDTQYF.